These 27 T cell receptor beta chains originate from one sample sequenced in a study of shared clonotypes between healthy human individuals. Sequenced by immunoSEQ multiplex PCR; TCRdb stores in-frame clones only, minus some. Among under 850,000 clones listed, roughly two thirds were seen once. Source material: memory CD4+ T cells sorted from blood. As to subset: CD45RA-negative fraction. All receptors derive from a woman aged 25-40 years in good health.

This chain links TRBV28 with TRBJ2-6, with D unclear. The CDR3 extends over 16 amino acids. The V and J ends lost 3 bases and 0 bases respectively, with 9 bases between them. The germline CDR1 and CDR2 sequences are MDHEN and SYDVKM. The CDR3 sequence is CASSFSRLSGANVLTF. CDR3 DNA: TGTGCCAGCAGTTTTAGCAGGCTCTCTGGGGCCAACGTCCTGACTTTC.

This chain connects TRBV4-1 to TRBJ2-5; D is perhaps TRBD1 (5 bases). With 3 bases removed from V and 3 bases from J, the gap between germline ends came to 14 bases. This CDR3 region has 15 residues. CDR1 is MGHRA, CDR2 YSYEKL, per germline. The CDR3 spells CASSQTSRGEETQYF. The CDR3 coding sequence is TGCGCCAGCAGCCAGACATCTAGGGGTGAAGAGACCCAGTACTTC.

This clone has just a few counts. The chain is built from TRBV28 and TRBJ2-6; 11 bases map to TRBD2. The CDR3 spans 19 residues. Germline CDR1 reads MDHEN; CDR2 reads SYDVKM. V was clipped by 2 bases and J by 0 bases; unmatched bases: 6. CDR3 DNA: TGTGCCAGCAGTTTAGGACCGGGACTAGCGGCCTCTGGGGCCAACGTCCTGACTTTC. Translation gives CASSLGPGLAASGANVLTF.

V gene TRBV27 combines with J gene TRBJ1-1; 8 bases align to TRBD1. Germline CDR1 is MNHEY and CDR2 is SMNVEV (reference sequence). After removal of 5 bases from V and 0 bases from J, the junction contained 5 bases not matched to a gene. The CDR3 is 15 residues long. Written as DNA, the CDR3 is TGTGCCAGCAGTACGCCGGGACAGGTGAACACTGAAGCTTTCTTT. It encodes CASSTPGQVNTEAFF.

The chain uses TRBV6-5 and TRBJ2-2; TRBD2 aligns across 9 bases. The CDR3 runs 15 residues. The germline V gene encodes CDR1 MNHEY and CDR2 SVGAGI. J gave up 1 base and V 5 bases, and 2 bases lay outside the gene matches. CDR3 loop: CASSVLAGNTGELFF. As DNA, the CDR3 is TGTGCCAGCAGTGTACTAGCGGGGAACACCGGGGAGCTGTTTTTT.

The CDR3 DNA is TGTGCCAGCTCGAGGGACAGCGCGAACACCGGGGAGCTGTTTTTT. Residues: CASSRDSANTGELFF. This chain uses TRBV5-4 with TRBJ2-2; TRBD1 agrees at 7 bases. The junction had 6 bases not matched to a gene; V was cut back by 7 bases and J by 0 bases. The germline CDR1 and CDR2 sequences are SGHNT and YYREEE (reference sequence). CDR3 size: 15 residues.

Note on this clone: One base away lies a much larger clone, so this may be a sequencing read error. This CDR3 is also generated by other DNA sequences in the sample. The genes are TRBV27 and TRBJ2-5, with TRBD1 as a possible D gene (6 bases). The DNA end favors TRBJ2-7, so the J call may be wrong. CDR3 length: 14 residues. CDR1 is MNHEY and CDR2 is SMNVEV in the germline V gene (reference sequence). The CDR3 sequence is CASSFSQGPYEQYF. The CDR3 nucleotides are TGTGCCAGCAGTTTTTCACAGGGACCCTACGAGCAGTACTTC.

The chain recombines TRBV11-3 with TRBJ2-1; 10 positions match TRBD2. CDR3 length equals 15 residues. CDR1 and CDR2 from the germline V gene are SGHNT and YENEEA. The J segment lost 10 bases and the V segment lost 0 bases, leaving 6 bases of the junction unmatched. The CDR3 coding sequence is TGTGCCAGCAGCTTAGAACTAGCGGGGCGGGGGGAGCAGTTCTTC. Translating gives CASSLELAGRGEQFF.

The chain combines TRBV2 with TRBJ1-1; 8 positions match TRBD1. The germline V gene has CDR1 SNHLY and CDR2 FYNNEI. The CDR3 runs to 15 residues. The junction had 9 bases not matched to a gene; V was cut back by 6 bases and J by 3 bases. The CDR3 here is CASSARTGRDTEAFF. CDR3 DNA: TGTGCCAGCAGCGCCCGGACAGGGAGGGACACTGAAGCTTTCTTT.

CDR3 sequence reads: CASTHYGRGDKNIQYF. The CDR3 DNA sequence: TGTGCCAGCACCCATTATGGGAGGGGGGACAAAAACATTCAGTACTTC. V and J are TRBV7-9 and TRBJ2-4; D is possibly TRBD2 (7 bases). The germline CDR1 and CDR2 sequences are SEHNR and FQNEAQ (reference sequence). The CDR3 loop spans 16 amino acids. Trimming pared 7 bases from V and 3 bases from J, leaving 19 bases between.

The V gene is TRBV5-1, the J gene TRBJ2-7; D might be TRBD2 (5 bases). Germline values: CDR1 SGHRS, CDR2 YFSETQ. CDR3 length equals 13 residues. The V and J ends lost 0 bases and 4 bases respectively, with 8 bases between them. CDR3 region: CASSLEREYEQYF. CDR3 sequence (DNA): TGCGCCAGCAGCTTGGAGAGGGAGTACGAGCAGTACTTC.

A remark on this clone: Possible read error: a much larger clone is one base away. Other DNA sequences in the same sample also yield this CDR3. The chain links TRBV5-1 to TRBJ1-5; the D is unclear. The CDR3 spans 13 residues. Trimming removed 1 base from V and 1 base from J, with 3 bases in between. Germline CDR1 SGHRS, CDR2 YFSETQ. DNA of the CDR3: TGCGCCAGCAGCTTGTCGAGCAATCAGCCCCAGCATTTT. Translated, it gives CASSLSSNQPQHF.

The chain has TRBV30 and TRBJ1-5, with D tentatively TRBD1 (6 bases). V lost 0 bases, J lost 4 bases, and 13 bases lay in between. The CDR3 spans 15 residues. CDR1 is GTSNPN and CDR2 is SVGIG in the germline V gene (reference sequence). CDR3 nucleotides: TGTGCCTGGAGTGTCCCAGGGACAAGGAATCAGCCCCAGCATTTT. This encodes CAWSVPGTRNQPQHF. Variable domain in full (rest from reference TRBV30 and TRBJ1-5): SQTIHQWPATLVQPVGSPLSLECTVEGTSNPNLYWYRQAAGRGLQLLFYSVGIGQISSEVPQNLSASRPQDRQFILSSKKLLLSDSGFYLCAWSVPGTRNQPQHFGDGTRLSIL.

CDR3 amino acids: CASSVGGWGNQPQHF. The CDR3 nucleotides read TGTGCCAGCAGCGTAGGTGGATGGGGCAATCAGCCCCAGCATTTT. The rearrangement links TRBV9 to TRBJ1-5; D gene unclear. Trimming cost V 0 bases and J 2 bases, with 9 bases left between them. This CDR3 contains 15 residues. The germline V gene has CDR1 SGDLS and CDR2 YYNGEE.

As concerns this clone: This may stem from a read error, because a much larger clone lies one nucleotide away. The identical CDR3 is also encoded by other nucleotide sequences in the sample. This sequence joins TRBV6-5 and TRBJ2-1; 8 bases are a match to TRBD2. V was pared by 6 bases and J by 0 bases, with 4 bases of the junction left unmatched. The CDR3 sequence is 15 residues long. Germline CDR1 reads MNHEY; CDR2 reads SVGAGI. CDR3 residues: CASSSSGSSYNEQFF. The DNA of the CDR3 is TGTGCCAGCAGCTCCAGCGGGAGCTCCTACAATGAGCAGTTCTTC.

This clone was seen only once. The chain has TRBV13 and TRBJ1-2; maybe TRBD1 (5 bases). The CDR3 contains 13 residues. V was cut by 5 bases and J by 2 bases, with 9 bases left in between. Germline V lookup: CDR1 PRHDT, CDR2 FYEKMQ (reference sequence). This CDR3 is CASSAGRNYGYTF. CDR3 DNA sequence: TGTGCCAGCAGCGCGGGACGGAACTATGGCTACACCTTC.

The chain couples TRBV5-1 to TRBJ2-3; perhaps TRBD2 as D (6 bases). V was trimmed by 5 bases and J by 3 bases, leaving 13 bases between them. CDR3 length equals 14 residues. Germline V gene sequence: CDR1 SGHRS, CDR2 YFSETQ. CDR3 DNA sequence: TGCGCCAGCAGGGAGGGAGAGAGGACAGATACGCAGTATTTT. This gives the protein CASREGERTDTQYF.

V and J are TRBV28 and TRBJ2-4; D could derive from TRBD1 or TRBD2 (6 bases each). Per the germline V gene, CDR1 is MDHEN and CDR2 is SYDVKM. V lost 9 bases, J lost 0 bases, and 18 bases lay in between. CDR3 length: 16 residues. This CDR3 reads CASQGGRPPAKNIQYF. CDR3 nucleotides: TGTGCCAGTCAAGGGGGGAGGCCACCAGCCAAAAACATTCAGTACTTC.

The V call is TRBV15, the J call TRBJ2-7, with D perhaps being TRBD1 or TRBD2 (5 bases each). This CDR3 contains 16 residues. V lost 1 base and J 3 bases, leaving 16 bases between the germline ends. The germline V gene has CDR1 LNHNV and CDR2 YYDKDF (reference sequence). The CDR3 region is CATSRGGGTTYYEQYF. In DNA, the CDR3 is TGTGCCACCAGCAGAGGGGGTGGGACCACGTACTACGAGCAGTACTTC.

This clone was seen a handful of times. The chain links TRBV9 to TRBJ2-7; no clear D. Germline V lookup: CDR1 SGDLS, CDR2 YYNGEE. V was pared by 4 bases and J by 4 bases, with 18 bases between. The CDR3 is 15 amino acids. The CDR3: CASSFSQDSLYEQYF. CDR3 nucleotides: TGTGCCAGCAGCTTCTCGCAGGATAGTTTGTACGAGCAGTACTTC.

This clone was seen more than once but under ten times. The J gene is TRBJ1-2, the V gene TRBV28; tentatively, D is TRBD1 (5 bases). Germline V gene lookup returns CDR1 MDHEN and CDR2 SYDVKM. The V and J ends lost 5 bases and 2 bases respectively, with 15 bases between them. This CDR3 is built from 15 residues. CDR3 sequence: CASSALRGPNYGYTF. DNA for the CDR3: TGTGCCAGCAGTGCGTTACGGGGACCCAACTATGGCTACACCTTC.

The J gene is TRBJ2-3, the V gene TRBV12-5; TRBD1 aligns across 12 bases. Germline CDR1 reads LGHNT; CDR2 reads FRNRAP. This CDR3 comprises 17 residues. Unmatched junction bases numbered 7, after V lost 1 base and J lost 5 bases. In DNA form, the CDR3 reads TGTGCTAGTGGTTTGGGACAGGGGACAGGGGGCCAAGATACGCAGTATTTT. Amino acids: CASGLGQGTGGQDTQYF.

The chain uses TRBV4-1 and TRBJ2-7; 7 bases match TRBD1. This CDR3 comprises 15 residues. V shed 3 bases and J 0 bases; nucleotides not matched to a gene: 5. In germline, CDR1 is MGHRA, CDR2 YSYEKL. Written as DNA, the CDR3 is TGCGCCAGCAGCCACCCGGGACAGATCTCCTACGAGCAGTACTTC. It encodes CASSHPGQISYEQYF.

The V and J genes are TRBV2 and TRBJ1-5; the D gene is possibly TRBD1 (5 bases). The CDR3 spans 13 residues. In germline, CDR1 is SNHLY, CDR2 FYNNEI. V gave up 4 bases and J gave up 5 bases, with 9 bases separating them. The CDR3 spells CASSAGGDQPQHF. DNA for the CDR3: TGTGCCAGCAGTGCGGGGGGGGATCAGCCCCAGCATTTT.

The gene calls are TRBV7-9 and TRBJ2-3; TRBD1 agrees at 10 bases. This CDR3 contains 12 residues. Germline CDR1 reads SEHNR; CDR2 reads FQNEAQ (reference sequence). J gave up 4 bases and V 11 bases, and 3 bases lay outside the gene matches. The CDR3 loop reads CAVDRGPDTQYF. CDR3 DNA: TGTGCCGTCGACAGGGGGCCAGATACGCAGTATTTT.

The V and J genes are TRBV10-1 and TRBJ2-1, with a possible D match to TRBD2 (6 bases). The CDR3 sequence is 15 residues long. Per germline, CDR1 WNHNN and CDR2 SYGVQD (reference sequence). The V gene lost 0 bases and the J gene lost 10 bases, with 16 bases spanning the gap. The CDR3 region has the DNA TGCGCCAGCAGTGAGTCGACGGGCCGGCGGGGCGAGCAGTTCTTC. This encodes CASSESTGRRGEQFF.

In DNA, the CDR3 is TGCGCCAGCAGCTTGTCGGCTAGCCGAGAGACCCAGTACTTC. It translates to CASSLSASRETQYF. This rearrangement joins TRBV5-1 to TRBJ2-5; TRBD2 might be the D (5 bases). This CDR3 has 14 residues. Trimming took off 1 base at V and 4 bases at J, with 11 bases between the two ends. Per the germline V gene, CDR1 is SGHRS and CDR2 is YFSETQ.